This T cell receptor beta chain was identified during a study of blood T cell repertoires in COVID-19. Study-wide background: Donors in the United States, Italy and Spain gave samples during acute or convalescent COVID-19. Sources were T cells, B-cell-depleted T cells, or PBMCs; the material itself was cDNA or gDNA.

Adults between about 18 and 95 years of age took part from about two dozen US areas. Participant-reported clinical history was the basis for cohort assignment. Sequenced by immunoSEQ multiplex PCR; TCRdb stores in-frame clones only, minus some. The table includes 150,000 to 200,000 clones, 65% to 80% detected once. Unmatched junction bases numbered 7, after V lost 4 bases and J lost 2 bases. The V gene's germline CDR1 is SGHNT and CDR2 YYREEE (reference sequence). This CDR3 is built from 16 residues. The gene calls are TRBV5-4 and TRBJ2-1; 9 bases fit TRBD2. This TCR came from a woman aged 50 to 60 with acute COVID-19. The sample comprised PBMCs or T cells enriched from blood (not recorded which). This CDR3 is CASSILSGGAYNEQFF. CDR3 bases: TGTGCCAGCAGCATACTTAGCGGGGGCGCCTACAATGAGCAGTTCTTC.